The rows below give T cell receptor beta chains drawn from one sample of a study of CD8 T cells in ankylosing spondylitis. TCRdb called the 5' RACE reads again in MiXCR, with one record for every CDR3 protein. The sample lists 380,000 or so distinct CDR3 sequences, roughly 20% seen once, with roughly 13% in the top ten. The sample taken for sequencing was blood, either unsorted or a sorted T cell fraction (not recorded which). These receptors came from a male donor with ankylosing spondylitis or in good health (not recorded which). CDR3s include the opening cysteine and the closing phenylalanine or tryptophan. The order of the fields is J gene, D gene, V gene, clone size, CDR3 protein, CDR3 DNA. A D gene is named only where the DNA matches it firmly. The size entry is marked missing in some rows and otherwise reads once, few, many or a size class.

j_gene: TRBJ2-7
d_gene: TRBD1
v_gene: TRBV7-9
abundance: few
CDR3aa: CASSLAWTGGDEQYF
CDR3nt: TGTGCCAGCAGCTTAGCCTGGACAGGGGGCGACGAGCAGTACTTC

j_gene: TRBJ2-5
d_gene: TRBD2
v_gene: TRBV6-4
abundance: .
CDR3aa: CASSDSISGGIETQYF
CDR3nt: TGTGCCAGCAGTGACTCGATTAGCGGGGGGATAGAGACCCAGTACTTC

j_gene: TRBJ1-2
d_gene: .
v_gene: TRBV10-3
abundance: .
CDR3aa: CAITAGEPGDGYTF
CDR3nt: TGTGCCATCACGGCGGGGGAGCCCGGGGATGGCTACACCTTC

j_gene: TRBJ2-7
d_gene: .
v_gene: TRBV3-1
abundance: .
CDR3aa: CASSQGRIAYEQYF
CDR3nt: TGTGCCAGCAGCCAAGGGCGAATAGCCTACGAGCAGTACTTC

j_gene: TRBJ2-7
d_gene: TRBD1
v_gene: TRBV4-1
abundance: few
CDR3aa: CASSPTYGQVRYEQYF
CDR3nt: TGCGCCAGCAGTCCCACCTACGGACAGGTTAGGTACGAGCAGTACTTC

j_gene: TRBJ2-2
d_gene: TRBD2
v_gene: TRBV11-2
abundance: .
CDR3aa: CASSLTLGGGISNTGELFF
CDR3nt: TGTGCCAGCAGCTTAACCTTGGGCGGGGGGATTTCGAACACCGGGGAGCTGTTTTTT

j_gene: TRBJ2-5
d_gene: TRBD2
v_gene: TRBV6-1
abundance: .
CDR3aa: CASSPPDPYRGGETQYF
CDR3nt: TGTGCCAGCAGTCCACCCGATCCCTACCGGGGGGGAGAGACCCAGTACTTC

j_gene: TRBJ2-7
d_gene: .
v_gene: TRBV20-1
abundance: few
CDR3aa: CSAPPPDPQAGLFYEQYF
CDR3nt: TGCAGTGCCCCGCCCCCGGACCCCCAAGCGGGCCTATTCTACGAGCAGTACTTC

j_gene: TRBJ2-4
d_gene: TRBD1
v_gene: TRBV18
abundance: .
CDR3aa: CASSPGTGGAYDKNIQYF
CDR3nt: TGTGCCAGCTCACCCGGGACAGGGGGCGCGTATGACAAAAACATTCAGTACTTC

j_gene: TRBJ1-1
d_gene: TRBD1
v_gene: TRBV6-1
abundance: .
CDR3aa: CATLDRGLVTEAFF
CDR3nt: TGTGCCACCCTGGACAGGGGGCTTGTCACTGAAGCTTTCTTT

j_gene: TRBJ1-1
d_gene: .
v_gene: TRBV13
abundance: .
CDR3aa: CASSLVVGEAFF
CDR3nt: TGTGCCAGCAGCTTAGTTGTGGGTGAAGCTTTCTTT

j_gene: TRBJ2-1
d_gene: TRBD2
v_gene: TRBV12-3/TRBV12-4
abundance: .
CDR3aa: CASSHELAGGINNEQFF
CDR3nt: TGTGCCAGCAGCCACGAGCTAGCGGGGGGCATAAACAATGAGCAGTTCTTC

j_gene: TRBJ2-7
d_gene: .
v_gene: TRBV3-1
abundance: few
CDR3aa: CASALGEEQYF
CDR3nt: TGTGCCAGCGCCCTAGGGGAGGAGCAGTACTTC

j_gene: TRBJ2-7
d_gene: TRBD1
v_gene: TRBV5-1
abundance: .
CDR3aa: CARDNRDSSYEQYF
CDR3nt: TGCGCCAGGGATAACCGGGACAGCTCCTACGAGCAGTACTTC

j_gene: TRBJ2-3
d_gene: .
v_gene: TRBV6-5
abundance: few
CDR3aa: CASSYSRWTVNTDTQYF
CDR3nt: TGTGCCAGCAGTTACTCGAGATGGACAGTCAACACAGATACGCAGTATTTT

j_gene: TRBJ2-4
d_gene: TRBD2
v_gene: TRBV10-3
abundance: few
CDR3aa: CAISDGLAELAKNIQYF
CDR3nt: TGTGCCATCAGTGACGGACTAGCGGAACTCGCCAAAAACATTCAGTACTTC